This T cell receptor beta chain was observed in a study of sequential checkpoint blockade in melanoma (dated by TCRdb to the late 2010s). At the level of the whole study: In a 1:1 randomization, patients received either first-line nivolumab then ipilimumab (arm A) or ipilimumab then nivolumab (arm B). Both trial sequences were followed by maintenance nivolumab.

Including the terminal cysteine and phenylalanine, the CDR3 comprises 14 residues. Here the CDR3 DNA is all that survives: 42 bases in frame from base 1. V is pared back by 5 bases and J by 2 bases, with 12 bases lying between the germline termini. Sequences MNHEY (CDR1) and SVGAGI (CDR2) are obtained from the germline V gene. A word on this clone: The antigen this receptor binds is unknown. Base-call qualities are not available, and no considerably larger clone is one nucleotide away.

General findings and caveats noted by the study authors: Validation of the response-prediction model combining TCR metrics and mutation burden is needed in larger, independent patient cohorts.

The treatment or condition tag for this specimen amounts to: randomized to nivolumab then ipilimumab (arm A) or the reverse (arm B). No trial patient had received prior DNA-damaging chemotherapy. Thawed PBMCs were sorted on a FACS Aria II flow cytometer to isolate live CD3+CD8+ cells negative for CD19 and CD56. The samples were obtained from melanoma patients enrolled in CheckMate 064, an open-label, randomized phase II trial testing sequential checkpoint blockade. Peripheral blood mononuclear cells were obtained through leukapheresis, purified using Ficoll-Paque, and frozen in human serum containing approximately 10% DMSO. Right after sorting, the blood CD3+CD8+ cells were verified to be >95% pure, and DNA extraction followed. TCRbeta CDR3 regions were immunosequenced from genomic DNA with the immunoSEQ Assay. Before high-throughput sequencing, genomic DNA was amplified using bias-controlled multiplex PCR. Turning to the authors' computational methods: To quantify the absolute abundance of each unique TCRbeta CDR3 region, the sequences were collapsed and filtered. Clonality, defined as 1 minus Pielou's evenness, was calculated using only productive rearrangements. Clones with significantly greater frequencies in on-treatment versus baseline samples were identified using a previously published method. Drawn from immuneACCESS, this table holds only the in-frame rearrangements with V and J called that TCRdb kept. Clones are partly lost; checked studies trace under half to an unresolved V gene and leave the rest unexplained. V, J and clone size are those of that table, while D and trimming were read from the DNA. The sample data list fewer than 25,000 clones, and nearly 70% of these were observed just once. The ten largest account for 15% to 20% of the sample.

The sequence was collected from a human donor with melanoma. The sequencing here drew on CD8+ T cells sorted from blood (inferred from file names), taken from a patient given nivolumab and ipilimumab in sequence. The chain was built from TRBV6-5 and TRBJ1-1; no D gene is confidently identified. The CDR3 loop reads CASSADTSNTEAFF. Read as DNA, the sequence is TGTGCCAGCAGTGCCGACACCTCAAACACTGAAGCTTTCTTT.